This T cell receptor beta chain was found in a study of blood T cell repertoires in COVID-19. Study background: COVID-19 samples from acute and convalescent phases originated in the United States, Italy and Spain.

V lost 6 bases to trimming and J lost 5 bases; unmatched junction nucleotides: 14. Germline V gene lookup returns CDR1 SQVTM and CDR2 ANQGSEA. The CDR3 totals 15 residues. Methods used by the authors: Amplification of reference gene primers was used by the study to estimate nucleated cell counts. The repertoire was sequenced with immunoSEQ multiplex PCR; TCRdb's copy has only in-frame clones and lacks some. V, J and clone size were drawn from that table, and D and trimming were deduced from the DNA. The sample lists around 100,000 clones; more than 85% were seen once. This TCR was sampled from a human donor with active COVID-19. The donor label of this sample is uncertain. This chain uses TRBV29-1 with TRBJ2-5, with 8 bases identical to TRBD1. Sample: peripheral blood. This CDR3 is CSVGPGQGGVETQYF. The DNA for the CDR3 is TGCAGCGTGGGACCCGGACAGGGTGGGGTGGAGACCCAGTACTTC.